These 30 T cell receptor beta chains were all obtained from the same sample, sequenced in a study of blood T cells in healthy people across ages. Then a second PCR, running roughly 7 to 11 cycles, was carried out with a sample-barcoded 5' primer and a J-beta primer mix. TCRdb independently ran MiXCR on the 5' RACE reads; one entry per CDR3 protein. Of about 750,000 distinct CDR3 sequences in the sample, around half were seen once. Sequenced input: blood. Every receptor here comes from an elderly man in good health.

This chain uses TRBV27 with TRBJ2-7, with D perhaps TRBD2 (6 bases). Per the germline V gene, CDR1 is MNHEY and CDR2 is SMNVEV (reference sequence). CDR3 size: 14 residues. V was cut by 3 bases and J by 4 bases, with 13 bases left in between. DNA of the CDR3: TGTGCCAGCAGTTTCGGAGGGGATCTTTACGAGCAGTACTTC. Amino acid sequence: CASSFGGDLYEQYF.

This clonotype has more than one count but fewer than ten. The CDR3 protein is CASSPPNRYNEQFF. The CDR3 bases are TGTGCCAGCTCACCACCGAACCGATACAATGAGCAGTTCTTC. V usage is TRBV18 and J usage is TRBJ2-1; D remains ambiguous. The CDR3 loop spans 14 amino acids. Trimming took off 0 bases at V and 4 bases at J, with 7 bases between the two ends. Germline V gene lookup returns CDR1 KGHSH and CDR2 LQKENI.

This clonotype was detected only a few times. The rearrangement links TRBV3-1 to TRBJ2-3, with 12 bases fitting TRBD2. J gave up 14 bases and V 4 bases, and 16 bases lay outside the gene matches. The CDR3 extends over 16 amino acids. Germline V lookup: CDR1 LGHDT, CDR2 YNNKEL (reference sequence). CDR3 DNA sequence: TGTGCCAGCAGCCGAGGACTAGCGGGATCTCCCAGATACGCGTATTTT. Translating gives CASSRGLAGSPRYAYF.

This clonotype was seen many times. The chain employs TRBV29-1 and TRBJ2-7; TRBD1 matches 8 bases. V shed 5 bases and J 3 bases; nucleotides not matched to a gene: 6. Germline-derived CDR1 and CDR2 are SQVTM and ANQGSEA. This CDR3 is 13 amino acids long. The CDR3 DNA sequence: TGCAGCGTTAAGGGACAGGTTAACTACGAGCAGTACTTC. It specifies CSVKGQVNYEQYF.

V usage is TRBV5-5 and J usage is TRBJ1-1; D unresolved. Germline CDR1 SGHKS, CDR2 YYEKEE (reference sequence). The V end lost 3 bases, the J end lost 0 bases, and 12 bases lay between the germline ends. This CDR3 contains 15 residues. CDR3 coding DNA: TGTGCCAGCAGCTCGACCGTAACGATGAACACTGAAGCTTTCTTT. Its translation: CASSSTVTMNTEAFF.

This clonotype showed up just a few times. In nucleotides, the CDR3 is TGCAGTGCTAGAGATTTGGGCCCGGGACAGAGCAATCAGCCCCAGCATTTT. Its protein is CSARDLGPGQSNQPQHF. V is TRBV20-1 and J is TRBJ1-5, with 7 nucleotides matching TRBD1. This CDR3 is 17 amino acids long. Germline lookup yields CDR1 DFQATT and CDR2 SNEGSKA (reference sequence). The V and J ends lost 0 bases and 1 base, in that order; junction bases with no gene match: 9.

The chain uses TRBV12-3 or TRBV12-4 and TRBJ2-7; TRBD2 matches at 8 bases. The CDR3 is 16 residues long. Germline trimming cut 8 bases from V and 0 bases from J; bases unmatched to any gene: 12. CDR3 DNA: TGTGCCAGCCGAATGTCGGGGGGGTTACTCTCCTACGAGCAGTACTTC. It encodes CASRMSGGLLSYEQYF.

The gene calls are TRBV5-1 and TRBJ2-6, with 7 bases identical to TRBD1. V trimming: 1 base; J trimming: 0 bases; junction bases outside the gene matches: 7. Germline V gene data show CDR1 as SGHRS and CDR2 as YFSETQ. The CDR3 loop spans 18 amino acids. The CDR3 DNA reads TGCGCCAGCAGCTTGCACGGGACAGCAGGCTCTGGGGCCAACGTCCTGACTTTC. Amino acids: CASSLHGTAGSGANVLTF.

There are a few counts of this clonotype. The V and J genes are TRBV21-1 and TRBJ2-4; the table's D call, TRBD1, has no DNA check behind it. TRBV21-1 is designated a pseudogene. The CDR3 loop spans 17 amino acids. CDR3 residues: CASSKEWDRGRKNIQYF. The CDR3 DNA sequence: TGTGCCAGCAGCAAAGAATGGGACAGGGGGCGCAAAAACATTCAGTACTTC.

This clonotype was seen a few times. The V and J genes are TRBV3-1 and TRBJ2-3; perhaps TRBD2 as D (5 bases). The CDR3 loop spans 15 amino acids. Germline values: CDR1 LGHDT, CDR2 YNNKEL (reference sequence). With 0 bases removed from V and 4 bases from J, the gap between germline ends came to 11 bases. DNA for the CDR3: TGTGCCAGCAGCCAAGAACGACCGGGATCAGATACGCAGTATTTT. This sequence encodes CASSQERPGSDTQYF.

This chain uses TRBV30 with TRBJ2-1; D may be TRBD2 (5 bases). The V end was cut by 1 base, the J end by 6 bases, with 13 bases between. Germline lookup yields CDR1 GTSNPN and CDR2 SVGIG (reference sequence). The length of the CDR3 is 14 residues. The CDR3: CAWSARVKGNEQFF. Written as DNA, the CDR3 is TGTGCCTGGAGTGCGAGGGTAAAGGGCAATGAGCAGTTCTTC.

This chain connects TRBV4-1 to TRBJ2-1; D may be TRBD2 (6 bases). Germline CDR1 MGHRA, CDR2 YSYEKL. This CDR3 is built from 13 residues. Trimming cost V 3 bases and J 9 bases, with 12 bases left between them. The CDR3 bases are TGCGCCAGCAGCCATAGCGGCCTAGGTGAGCAGTTCTTC. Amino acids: CASSHSGLGEQFF.

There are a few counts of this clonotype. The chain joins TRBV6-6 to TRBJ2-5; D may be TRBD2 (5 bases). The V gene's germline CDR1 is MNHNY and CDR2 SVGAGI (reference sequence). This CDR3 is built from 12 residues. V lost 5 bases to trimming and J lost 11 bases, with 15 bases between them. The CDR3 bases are TGTGCCAGCAGTGCAACGGAGGAAGAGCAGTACTTC. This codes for CASSATEEEQYF.

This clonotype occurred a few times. CDR3 nucleotide sequence: TGTGCCATCAGTCCGGTCAGTGGCCCAGAGACCCAGTACTTC. This translates into CAISPVSGPETQYF. The chain is built from TRBV10-3 and TRBJ2-5; D is unresolved. V lost 5 bases to trimming and J lost 4 bases, with 14 bases between them. The CDR3 covers 14 residues. Germline CDR1 is ENHRY and CDR2 is SYGVKD.

The CDR3 DNA follows: TGTGCCAGCAGTTTCCGGGACACCGAGCAGTACTTC. Amino acid sequence: CASSFRDTEQYF. The rearrangement links TRBV27 to TRBJ2-7, with D possibly being TRBD1 (6 bases). V lost 3 bases and J 6 bases, leaving 9 bases between the germline ends. The CDR3 runs 12 residues. CDR1 and CDR2 (germline): MNHEY, SMNVEV (reference sequence).

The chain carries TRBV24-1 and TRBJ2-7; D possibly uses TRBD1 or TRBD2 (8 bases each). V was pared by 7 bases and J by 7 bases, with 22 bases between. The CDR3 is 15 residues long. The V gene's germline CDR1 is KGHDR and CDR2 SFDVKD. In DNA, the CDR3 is TGTGCCACCAGGCCAGGGGGCGGGGGGAAGAGTGAGCAGTACTTC. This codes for CATRPGGGGKSEQYF.

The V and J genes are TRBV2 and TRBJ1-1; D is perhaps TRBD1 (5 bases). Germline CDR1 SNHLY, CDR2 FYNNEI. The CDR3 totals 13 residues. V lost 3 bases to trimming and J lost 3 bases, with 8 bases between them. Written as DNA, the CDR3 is TGTGCCAGCAGTGACCGAGGGGACACTGAAGCTTTCTTT. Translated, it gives CASSDRGDTEAFF.

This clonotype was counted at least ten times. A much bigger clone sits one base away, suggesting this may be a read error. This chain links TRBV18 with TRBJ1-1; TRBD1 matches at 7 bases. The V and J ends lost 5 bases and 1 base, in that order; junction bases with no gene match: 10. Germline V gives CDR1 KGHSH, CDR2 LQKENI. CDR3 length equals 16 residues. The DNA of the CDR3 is TGTGCCAGCTCAACCTGGACAGGTGGGGGGAACACTGAAGCTTTCTTT. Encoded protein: CASSTWTGGGNTEAFF.

The CDR3 coding sequence is TGTGCCAGCAGCCAAGGACAGGTCGGGCTTGGGCAGTACTTC. As protein: CASSQGQVGLGQYF. The genes are TRBV3-1 and TRBJ2-5; D perhaps matches TRBD1 (6 bases). The CDR3 length is 14 residues. Germline V gene sequence: CDR1 LGHDT, CDR2 YNNKEL (reference sequence). Trimming shortened V by 1 base and J by 11 bases, and 17 bases separated the two germline ends.

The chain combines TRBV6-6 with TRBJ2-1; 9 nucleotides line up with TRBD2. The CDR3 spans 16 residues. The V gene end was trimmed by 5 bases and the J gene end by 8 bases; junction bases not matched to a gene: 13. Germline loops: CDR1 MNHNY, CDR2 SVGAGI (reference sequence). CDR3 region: CASSGLRGRASDEQFF. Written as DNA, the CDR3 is TGTGCCAGCAGTGGCCTTCGCGGGAGGGCCTCGGATGAGCAGTTCTTC.

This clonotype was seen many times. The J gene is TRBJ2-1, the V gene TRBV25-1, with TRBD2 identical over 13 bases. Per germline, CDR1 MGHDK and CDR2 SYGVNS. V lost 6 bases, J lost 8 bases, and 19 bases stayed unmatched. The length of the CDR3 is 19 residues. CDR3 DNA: TGTGCCAGCAGGCCTACCACTAGCGGGAGGGCGAAGGGTGGCGATGAGCAGTTCTTC. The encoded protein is CASRPTTSGRAKGGDEQFF.

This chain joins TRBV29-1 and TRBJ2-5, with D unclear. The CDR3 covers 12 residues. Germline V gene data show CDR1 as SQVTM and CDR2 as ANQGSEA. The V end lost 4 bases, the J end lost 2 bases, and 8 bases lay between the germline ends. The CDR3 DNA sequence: TGCAGCGTTGTACAGCTACAAGAGACCCAGTACTTC. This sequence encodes CSVVQLQETQYF.

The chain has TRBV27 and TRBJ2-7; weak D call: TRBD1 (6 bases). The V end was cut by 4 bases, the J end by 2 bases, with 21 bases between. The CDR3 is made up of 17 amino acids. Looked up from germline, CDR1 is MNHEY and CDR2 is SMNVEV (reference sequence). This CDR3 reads CASSSSQGQAGPYEQYF. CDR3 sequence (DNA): TGTGCCAGCAGTTCATCCCAGGGGCAGGCCGGCCCCTACGAGCAGTACTTC.

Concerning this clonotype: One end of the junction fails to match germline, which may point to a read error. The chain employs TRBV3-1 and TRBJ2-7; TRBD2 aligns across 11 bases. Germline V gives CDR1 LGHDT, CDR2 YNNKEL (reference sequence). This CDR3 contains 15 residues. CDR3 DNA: TGTACCAGCAGCCAAGGAACTAGCGGGAGCGACGAGCAGTACTTC. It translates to CTSSQGTSGSDEQYF.

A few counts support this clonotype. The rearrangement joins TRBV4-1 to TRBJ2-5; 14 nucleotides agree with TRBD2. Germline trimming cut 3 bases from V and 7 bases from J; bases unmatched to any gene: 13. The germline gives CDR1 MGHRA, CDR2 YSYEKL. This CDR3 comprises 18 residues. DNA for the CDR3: TGCGCCAGCAGCCACCGGGGACTAGCGGGAGAATTAATGGGGACCCAGTACTTC. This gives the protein CASSHRGLAGELMGTQYF.

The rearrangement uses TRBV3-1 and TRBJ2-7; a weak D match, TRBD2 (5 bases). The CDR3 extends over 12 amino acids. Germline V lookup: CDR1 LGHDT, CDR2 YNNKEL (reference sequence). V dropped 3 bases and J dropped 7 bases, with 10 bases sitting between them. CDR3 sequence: CASSQLAREQYF. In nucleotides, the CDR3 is TGTGCCAGCAGCCAGCTAGCTCGTGAGCAGTACTTC.

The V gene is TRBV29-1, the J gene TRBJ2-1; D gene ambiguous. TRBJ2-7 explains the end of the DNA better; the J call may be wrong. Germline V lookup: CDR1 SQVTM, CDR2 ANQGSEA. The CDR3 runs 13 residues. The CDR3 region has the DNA TGCAGCGGAGATCGGAGCTCCTACAATGAGCAGTACTTC. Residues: CSGDRSSYNEQYF.

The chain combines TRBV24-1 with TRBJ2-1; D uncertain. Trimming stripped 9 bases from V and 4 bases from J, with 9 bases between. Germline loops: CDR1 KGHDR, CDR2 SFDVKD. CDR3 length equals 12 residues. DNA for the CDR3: TGTGCCACCGCCCCAGGTTACAATGAGCAGTTCTTC. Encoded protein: CATAPGYNEQFF.

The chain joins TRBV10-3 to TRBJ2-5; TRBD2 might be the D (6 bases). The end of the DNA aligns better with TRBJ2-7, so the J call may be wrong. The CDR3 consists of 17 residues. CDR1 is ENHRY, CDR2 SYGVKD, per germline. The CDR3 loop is CAIRGPQGTSLSYEQYF. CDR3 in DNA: TGTGCCATCAGGGGGCCGCAGGGTACTAGCCTTTCTTACGAGCAGTACTTC.

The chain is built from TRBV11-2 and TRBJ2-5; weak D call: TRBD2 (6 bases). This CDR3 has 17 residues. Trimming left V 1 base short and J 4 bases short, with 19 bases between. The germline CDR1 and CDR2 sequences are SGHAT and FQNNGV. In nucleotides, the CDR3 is TGTGCCAGCAGCTTAGTTGGGGCTAGCGAAACGGGAGAGACCCAGTACTTC. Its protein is CASSLVGASETGETQYF.